Listed below are T cell receptor beta chains from one sample, sequenced in a study of blood T cell repertoires in COVID-19. Sequenced by immunoSEQ multiplex PCR; TCRdb stores in-frame clones only, minus some. The repertoire holds approximately 330,000 clones, about nine tenths seen once, with 9.9% in the top ten. Sequencing input: peripheral blood. The receptors derive from a man aged 30 to 45 with COVID-19, enrolled during active disease. Both conserved end residues are part of each CDR3. Clone size is shown for a subset of rows, as once, few, many or a class of expanded clone.

v_gene,abundance,CDR3aa
TRBV9,-,CASSDPGQGYGYTF
TRBV5-1,-,CASSLRGGVNGYTF
TRBV7-3,-,CASSLTGGAAYEQYF
TRBV5-1,-,CASNPLAGGPNEQFF
TRBV7-2,-,CASSLGQVRQETQYF
TRBV27,-,CASSLRGQRINQPQHF
TRBV6-5,many,CASRSDRASQPQHF
TRBV14,-,CASSFTPSTDTQYF
TRBV7-2,few,CASSPDRGDTGELFF
TRBV2,-,CASRGSSTDTQYF
TRBV11-3,-,CASSSAGTGSGEQYF
TRBV7-3,-,CASSRTSGAYNEQFF
TRBV19,-,CASSIGQGARYEQYF
TRBV19,-,CASSILGQGAYGYTF
TRBV7-9,few,CASSPGTGYNSPLHF
TRBV6-5,-,CASSPQGALGAFF
TRBV5-4,-,CASSSDVGQGARGYTF
TRBV9,-,CASSVGGSNSPLHF
TRBV28,once,CAIEERRAGGGTDTQYF
TRBV11-2,-,CASRGRTGVGGNTIYF
TRBV28,-,CASSPRGTLMNTEAFF
TRBV19,-,CASSIVPVVVTDTQYF
TRBV25-1,-,CASRRPGTGSTGELFF